This TCR beta chain originates from a study of siplizumab effects on memory and regulatory T cells. Overall study findings and caveats: Among sequences traceable to unstimulated CD4+ memory cells, alloreactive ones were significantly reduced by siplizumab. In unstimulated cells, naive T cells appeared more diverse than memory T cells and seemed major alloresponse contributors.

Remarks on this clone: Its specificity is unknown.

Assay: immunoSEQ multiplex PCR; the TCRdb copy retains only in-frame clones and omits some. Here the sample spans around 1,200 clones, about 73% being singletons. This CDR3 comprises 12 residues. After removal of 6 bases from V and 6 bases from J, the junction contained 1 base not matched to a gene. Germline-derived CDR1 and CDR2 are MNHEY and SMNVEV (reference sequence). This sequence joins TRBV27 and TRBJ2-2, with 7 nucleotides matching TRBD2. The sample taken for sequencing was TEMRA CD8+ T cells sorted from blood. Subset meaning: unstimulated CD8+ CD45RA+ effector memory T cells. The source is a human donor in good health. The CDR3 nucleotides read TGTGCCAGCAGCGGACTAGCCGGGGAGCTGTTTTTT. Translating it yields CASSGLAGELFF.